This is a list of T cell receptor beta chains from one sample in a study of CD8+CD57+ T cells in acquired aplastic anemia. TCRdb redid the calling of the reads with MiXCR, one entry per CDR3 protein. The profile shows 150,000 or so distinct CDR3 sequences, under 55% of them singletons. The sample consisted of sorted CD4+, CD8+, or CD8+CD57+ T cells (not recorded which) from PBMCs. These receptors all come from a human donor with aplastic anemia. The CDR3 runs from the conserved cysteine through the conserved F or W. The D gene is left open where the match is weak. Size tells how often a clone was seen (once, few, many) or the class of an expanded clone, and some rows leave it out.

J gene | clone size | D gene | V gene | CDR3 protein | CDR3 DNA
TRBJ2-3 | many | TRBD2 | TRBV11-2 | CASSLTGGASDTQYF | TGTGCCAGCAGCTTAACCGGGGGGGCATCAGATACGCAGTATTTT
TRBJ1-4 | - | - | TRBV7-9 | CASSESGGGDEKLFF | TGTGCCAGCAGCGAATCGGGGGGCGGAGATGAAAAACTGTTTTTT
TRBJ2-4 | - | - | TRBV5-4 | CASLLKQGPSAKNIQYF | TGTGCCAGCCTGCTTAAACAGGGACCGTCAGCCAAAAACATTCAGTACTTC
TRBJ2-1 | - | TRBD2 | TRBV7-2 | CASSLSSGIREFF | TGTGCCAGCAGCTTATCAAGCGGGATTCGAGAGTTCTTC
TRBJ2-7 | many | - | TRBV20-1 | CSALSRTQSPYEQYF | TGCAGTGCTCTATCTCGAACGCAGTCCCCCTACGAGCAGTACTTC
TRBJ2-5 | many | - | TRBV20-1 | CSASGSQETQYF | TGCAGTGCTAGTGGTAGTCAAGAGACCCAGTACTTC
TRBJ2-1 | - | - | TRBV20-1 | CSARRGEHYNEQFF | TGCAGTGCTAGAAGGGGAGAACACTACAATGAGCAGTTCTTC
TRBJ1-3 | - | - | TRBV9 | CASSERDGNTIYF | TGTGCCAGCAGCGAAAGGGACGGTAACACCATATATTTT
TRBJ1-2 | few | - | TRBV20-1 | CSARDATNYGYTF | TGCAGTGCTAGAGACGCCACGAACTATGGCTACACCTTC
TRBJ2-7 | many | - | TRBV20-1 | CSARDPGAWEQYF | TGCAGTGCTAGAGACCCGGGGGCTTGGGAGCAGTACTTC
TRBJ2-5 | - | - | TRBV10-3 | CAISESGLLQETQYF | TGTGCCATCAGTGAGTCTGGGCTACTCCAAGAGACCCAGTACTTC
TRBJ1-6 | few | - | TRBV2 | CASSEGVKYNSPLHF | TGTGCCAGCAGTGAGGGTGTGAAGTATAATTCACCCCTCCACTTT
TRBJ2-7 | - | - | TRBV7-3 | CASTRGGEQYF | TGTGCCAGCACACGAGGAGGCGAGCAGTACTTC
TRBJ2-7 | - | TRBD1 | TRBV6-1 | CASSVTGAGTYEQYF | TGTGCCAGCAGTGTAACAGGGGCTGGAACCTACGAGCAGTACTTC
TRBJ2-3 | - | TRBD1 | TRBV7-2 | CASSSDRGLDTQYF | TGTGCCAGCAGCTCGGACAGGGGGCTAGATACGCAGTATTTT
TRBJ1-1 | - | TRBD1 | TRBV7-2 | CASSYSRTGSTEAFF | TGTGCCAGCAGTTACTCTCGGACAGGGAGCACTGAAGCTTTCTTT
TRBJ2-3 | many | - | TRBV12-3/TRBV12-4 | CASSLEDHSTDTQYF | TGTGCCAGCAGTCTAGAGGACCACAGCACAGATACGCAGTATTTT
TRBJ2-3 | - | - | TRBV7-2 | CASSDSGADTQYF | TGTGCCAGCAGCGACTCGGGAGCAGATACGCAGTATTTT
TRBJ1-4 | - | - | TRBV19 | CASSSSGSTNEKLFF | TGTGCCAGTAGTTCGTCCGGCTCAACTAATGAAAAACTGTTTTTT
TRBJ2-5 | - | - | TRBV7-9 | CASSLEGNREETQYF | TGTGCCAGCAGCTTAGAGGGGAACAGAGAAGAGACCCAGTACTTC
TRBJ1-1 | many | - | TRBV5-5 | CASSFRIFIPNTEAFF | TGTGCCAGCAGCTTCCGCATTTTCATCCCGAACACTGAAGCTTTCTTT
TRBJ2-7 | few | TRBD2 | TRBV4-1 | CASSHPSGVYKQYF | TGCGCCAGCAGCCATCCAAGCGGGGTCTACAAGCAGTACTTC
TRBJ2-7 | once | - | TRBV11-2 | CASSMDSSYEQYF | TGTGCCAGCAGCATGGACAGCTCCTACGAGCAGTACTTC
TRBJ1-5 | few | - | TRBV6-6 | CASSSPGPRVLF | TGTGCCAGCAGTTCGCCGGGCCCGCGGGTCCTTTTT
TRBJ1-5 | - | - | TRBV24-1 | CATSGTESNQPQHF | TGTGCCACCAGTGGCACAGAGAGCAATCAGCCCCAGCATTTT
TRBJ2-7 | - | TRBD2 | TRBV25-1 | CASSEFPRWGGEIYEQYF | TGTGCCAGCAGTGAATTCCCCCGTTGGGGAGGGGAAATCTACGAGCAGTACTTC
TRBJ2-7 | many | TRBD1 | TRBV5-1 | CASSQGAGSYEQYF | TGCGCCAGCAGCCAGGGGGCAGGCTCCTACGAGCAGTACTTC
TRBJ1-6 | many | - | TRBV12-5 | CASGLDARAGGNSPLHF | TGTGCTAGTGGTTTGGACGCCCGGGCAGGAGGTAATTCACCCCTCCACTTT
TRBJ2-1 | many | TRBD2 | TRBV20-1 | CSATGTSGNNEQFF | TGCAGTGCTACCGGGACTAGCGGAAACAATGAGCAGTTCTTC
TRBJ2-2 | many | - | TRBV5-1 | CASSLDPSSGELFF | TGCGCCAGCAGCTTGGATCCCAGCTCCGGGGAGCTGTTTTTT
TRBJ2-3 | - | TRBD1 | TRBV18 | CASSPNRGGTDTQYF | TGTGCCAGCTCACCGAACAGGGGAGGCACAGATACGCAGTATTTT
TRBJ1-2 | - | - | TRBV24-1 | CATSDTQGTPLSYTF | TGTGCCACCAGTGACACGCAAGGAACCCCTTTGAGCTACACCTTC
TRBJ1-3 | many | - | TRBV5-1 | CASSPRVSGNTIYF | TGTGCCAGTAGTCCGAGGGTGTCTGGAAACACCATATATTTT
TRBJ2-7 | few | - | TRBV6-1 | CAANRGGNEQYF | TGTGCCGCAAACAGGGGGGGCAACGAGCAGTACTTC
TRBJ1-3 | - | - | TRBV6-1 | CASRGFPGGSGNTIYF | TGTGCCAGCAGGGGATTCCCGGGGGGCTCTGGAAACACCATATATTTT
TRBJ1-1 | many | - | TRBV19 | CASSIVAGSNTEAFF | TGTGCCAGTAGTATAGTGGCGGGTTCCAACACTGAAGCTTTCTTT
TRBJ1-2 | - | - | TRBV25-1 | CASSPSGTRYFDGYTF | TGTGCCAGCAGTCCATCGGGGACGAGATATTTCGATGGCTACACCTTC
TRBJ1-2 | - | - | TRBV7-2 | CASSRDRIYGYTF | TGTGCCAGCAGCCGTGACCGAATCTATGGCTACACCTTC
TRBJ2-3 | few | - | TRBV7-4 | CAPGPTTDTQYF | TGTGCCCCGGGTCCGACCACAGATACGCAGTATTTT
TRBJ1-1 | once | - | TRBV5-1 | CASSSTGTGTEAFF | TGCGCCAGCAGCAGTACAGGGACCGGCACTGAAGCTTTCTTT
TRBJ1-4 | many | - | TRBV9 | CASSGTSGMIATNEKLFF | TGTGCCAGCAGCGGAACGAGCGGGATGATTGCAACTAATGAAAAACTGTTTTTT
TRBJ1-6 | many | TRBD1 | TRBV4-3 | CASSLGQEFSPLHF | TGCGCCAGCAGCCTTGGACAGGAATTTTCACCCCTCCACTTT
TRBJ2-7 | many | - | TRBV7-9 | CASSLGVSYEQYF | TGTGCCAGCAGCTTGGGCGTCTCCTACGAGCAGTACTTC
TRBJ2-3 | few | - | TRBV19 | CASMTREMRDTQYF | TGTGCCAGTATGACCAGGGAAATGAGAGATACGCAGTATTTT
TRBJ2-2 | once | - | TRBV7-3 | CASSLMGFTGELFF | TGTGCCAGCAGCTTAATGGGGTTCACCGGGGAGCTGTTTTTT
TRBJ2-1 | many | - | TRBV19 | CASRIRHQSSYNEQFF | TGTGCCAGTAGGATACGACACCAGAGCTCCTACAATGAGCAGTTCTTC
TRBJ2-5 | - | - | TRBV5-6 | CASSGVTEETQYF | TGTGCCAGCAGCGGTGTCACCGAAGAGACCCAGTACTTC